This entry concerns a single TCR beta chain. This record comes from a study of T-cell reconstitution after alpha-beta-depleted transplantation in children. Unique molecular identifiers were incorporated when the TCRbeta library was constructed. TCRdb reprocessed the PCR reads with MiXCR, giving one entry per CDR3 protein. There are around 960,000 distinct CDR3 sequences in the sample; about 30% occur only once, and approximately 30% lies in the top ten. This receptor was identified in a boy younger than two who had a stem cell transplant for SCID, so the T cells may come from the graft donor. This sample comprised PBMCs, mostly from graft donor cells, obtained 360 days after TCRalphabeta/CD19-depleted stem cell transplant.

Here the CDR3 reads CSVEDRTVDEQFF. In DNA form, the CDR3 reads TGCAGCGTTGAAGATCGGACAGTAGACGAGCAGTTCTTC. J is TRBJ2-1 and V is TRBV29-1; D may be TRBD1 (6 bases). CDR1 and CDR2 (germline): SQVTM, ANQGSEA. V was pared by 0 bases and J by 10 bases, with 13 bases between. The CDR3 loop spans 13 amino acids.